This TCR beta chain was documented in a study of shared clonotypes between healthy human individuals. Background on the study: The composition of the donors was a couple of women and a few men aged 18 to 49.

With respect to this clone: No antigen is known for it.

V lost 1 base and J lost 5, with 11 bases in between. The CDR3 is 14 amino acids. Germline lookup yields CDR1 SEHNR and CDR2 FQNEAQ (reference sequence). Findings of the study overall: Sorted-subset sequencing, rarefaction showed, was incomplete despite large depth. Among the subsets, naive ones generally showed larger estimated richness than memory ones.

Each replicate PCR on the sorted subsets used 200 to 250 ng DNA (around 31,000 T cell genomes). Data came from immunoSEQ multiplex PCR; TCRdb stores just in-frame clones and leaves some out. Among over 2 million clones, 85% to 95% were seen once, and the ten largest hold 0.13%. The sequenced material came from naive CD4+ T cells sorted from blood. The subset was: CD45RA+ positively selected. The TCR sequence derives from a young man in good health. The chain has TRBV7-9 and TRBJ1-1; D call uncertain. Here the CDR3 reads CASSLGSTGTEAFF. As DNA, the CDR3 is TGTGCCAGCAGCTTAGGGTCCACGGGAACTGAAGCTTTCTTT.